The entry below describes one T cell receptor (beta chain). Antigen: not known. This entry is derived from a study of vaccination effects on CD4 cells after COVID-19. Sequencing in the ViraFEST assay came after antigen-specific CD4+ T cells had been expanded with viral peptide pools, which were used to stimulate PBMC. On approximately day 9 of culture, CD4+ T cells were separated out. Measured with immunoSEQ multiplex PCR; TCRdb has only the in-frame clones, and not every one. The sample records tens of thousands of clones, approximately 81% being singletons. The receptor was derived from a human donor who received a COVID-19 vaccine. Sequenced here: CD4+ T cells from PBMCs cultured with HCoV-229E spike peptides, sampled before COVID-19 vaccination.

The CDR3 sequence: CASSLTAYTQYF. CDR3 coding DNA: TGTGCCAGCAGCCTGACAGCTTATACGCAGTATTTT. The chain is built from TRBV28 and TRBJ2-3, with D possibly TRBD1 on 5 matching bases. Germline CDR1 reads MDHEN; CDR2 reads SYDVKM. The CDR3 is 12 amino acids. The ends were cut back, 6 bases at V and 7 bases at J, with 11 bases in the middle.